Reported below is one T cell receptor (beta chain). Authors' processing steps: Estimation of nucleated cell counts relied on the amplification of reference gene primers. Libraries were prepared by immunoSEQ multiplex PCR; TCRdb keeps only in-frame clonotypes and omits some of them. That table gives V, J and clone size, and the DNA gave D and trimming. Here the sample spans 120,000 or so clones, more than 75% being singletons. The germline gives CDR1 MNHEY, CDR2 SVGAGI. The CDR3 covers 13 residues. Trimming cost V 7 bases and J 8 bases, with 16 bases left between them. The sample comes from a study of blood T cell repertoires in COVID-19. Study details: Whether acute or convalescent, the COVID-19 samples came from the United States, Italy and Spain. T cells, B-cell-depleted T cells, or PBMCs supplied cDNA or gDNA.

This chain joins TRBV6-5 and TRBJ2-3; D call uncertain. This TCR came from a human donor in a cohort sampled during active COVID-19. The sample was peripheral blood. The CDR3 is CASTARGMGTQYF. CDR3 nucleotide sequence: TGTGCCAGCACCGCCCGAGGCATGGGTACGCAGTATTTT.